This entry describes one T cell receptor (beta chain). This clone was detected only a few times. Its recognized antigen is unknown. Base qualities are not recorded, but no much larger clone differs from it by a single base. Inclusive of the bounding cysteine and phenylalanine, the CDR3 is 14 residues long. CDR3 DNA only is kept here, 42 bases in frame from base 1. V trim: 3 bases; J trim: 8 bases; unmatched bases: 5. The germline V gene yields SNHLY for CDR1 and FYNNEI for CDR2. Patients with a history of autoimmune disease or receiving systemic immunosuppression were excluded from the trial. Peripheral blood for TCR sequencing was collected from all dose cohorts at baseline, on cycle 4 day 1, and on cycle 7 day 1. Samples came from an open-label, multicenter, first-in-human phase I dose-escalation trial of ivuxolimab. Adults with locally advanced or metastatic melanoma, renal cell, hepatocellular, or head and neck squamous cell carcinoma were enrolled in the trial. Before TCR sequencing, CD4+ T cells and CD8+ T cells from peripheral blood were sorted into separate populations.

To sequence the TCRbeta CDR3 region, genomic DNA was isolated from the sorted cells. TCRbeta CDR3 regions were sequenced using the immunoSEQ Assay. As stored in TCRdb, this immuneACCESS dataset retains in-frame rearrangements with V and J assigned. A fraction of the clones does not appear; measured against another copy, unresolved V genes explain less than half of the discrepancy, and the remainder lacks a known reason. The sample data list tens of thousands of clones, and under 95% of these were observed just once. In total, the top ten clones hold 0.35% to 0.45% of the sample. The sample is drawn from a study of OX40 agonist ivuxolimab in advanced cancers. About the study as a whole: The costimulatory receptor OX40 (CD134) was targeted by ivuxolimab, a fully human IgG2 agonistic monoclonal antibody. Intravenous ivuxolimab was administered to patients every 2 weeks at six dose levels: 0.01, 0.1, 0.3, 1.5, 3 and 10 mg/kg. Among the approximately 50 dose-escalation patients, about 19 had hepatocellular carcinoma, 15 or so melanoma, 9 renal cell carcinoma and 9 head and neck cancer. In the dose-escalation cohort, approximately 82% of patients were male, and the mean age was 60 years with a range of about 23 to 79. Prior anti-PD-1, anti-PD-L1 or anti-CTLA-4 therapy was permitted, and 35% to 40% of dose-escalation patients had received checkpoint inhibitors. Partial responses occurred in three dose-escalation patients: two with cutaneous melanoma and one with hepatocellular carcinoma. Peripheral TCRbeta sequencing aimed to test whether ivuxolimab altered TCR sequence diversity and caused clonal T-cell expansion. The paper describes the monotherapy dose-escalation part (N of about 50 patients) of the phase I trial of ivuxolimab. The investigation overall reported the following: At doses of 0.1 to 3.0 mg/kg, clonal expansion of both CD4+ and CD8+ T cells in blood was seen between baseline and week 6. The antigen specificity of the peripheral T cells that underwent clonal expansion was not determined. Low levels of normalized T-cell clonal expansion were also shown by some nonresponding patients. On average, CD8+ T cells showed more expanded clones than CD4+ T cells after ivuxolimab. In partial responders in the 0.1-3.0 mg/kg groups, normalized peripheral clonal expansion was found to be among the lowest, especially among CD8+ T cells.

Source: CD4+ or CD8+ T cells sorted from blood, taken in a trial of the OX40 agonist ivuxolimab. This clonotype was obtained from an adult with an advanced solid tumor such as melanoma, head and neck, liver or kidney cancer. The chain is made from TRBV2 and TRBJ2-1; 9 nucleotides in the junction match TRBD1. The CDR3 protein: CASSERTGAHEQFF. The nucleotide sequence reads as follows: TGTGCCAGCAGTGAGCGGACAGGGGCCCATGAGCAGTTCTTC.